The present T cell receptor (beta chain) was sequenced within a study of T cell responses to AZD1222 COVID-19 vaccine. Of note for this clone: What it recognizes is unknown.

Broader study findings: Donors, mostly white British, included more females; clonal diversity was possibly underestimated. Vaccine-related CD4 TCRs covered spike, predominating at 160-218 and 743-854.

The ends were cut back, 8 bases at V and 1 base at J, with 15 bases in the middle. The CDR3 totals 14 residues. CDR1 and CDR2 from the germline V gene are MNHEY and SVGAGI. Produced via immunoSEQ multiplex PCR; TCRdb's table is partial and in-frame only. The sample holds roughly 130,000 clones, approximately 85% seen once. The clonotype comes from an adult in good health. The sample was peripheral blood, taken on day 0 of AZD1222 vaccination. V gene TRBV6-5 combines with J gene TRBJ2-7; D might be TRBD1 (6 bases). The DNA for the CDR3 is TGTGCCAGCGGCCTGAACAGGGATTCCTACGAGCAGTACTTC. Protein product: CASGLNRDSYEQYF.